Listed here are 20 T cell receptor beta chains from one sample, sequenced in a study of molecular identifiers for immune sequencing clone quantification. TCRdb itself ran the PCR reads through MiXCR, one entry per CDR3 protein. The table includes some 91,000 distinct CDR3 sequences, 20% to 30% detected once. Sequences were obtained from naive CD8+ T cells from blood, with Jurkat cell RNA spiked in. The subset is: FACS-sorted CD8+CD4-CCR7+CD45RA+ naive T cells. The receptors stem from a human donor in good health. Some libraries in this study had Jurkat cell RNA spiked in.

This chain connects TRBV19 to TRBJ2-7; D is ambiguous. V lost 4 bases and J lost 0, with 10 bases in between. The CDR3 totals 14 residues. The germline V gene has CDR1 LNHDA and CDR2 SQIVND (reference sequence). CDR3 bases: TGTGCCAGTAGTACAAATCTCAACTCCTACGAGCAGTACTTC. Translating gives CASSTNLNSYEQYF.

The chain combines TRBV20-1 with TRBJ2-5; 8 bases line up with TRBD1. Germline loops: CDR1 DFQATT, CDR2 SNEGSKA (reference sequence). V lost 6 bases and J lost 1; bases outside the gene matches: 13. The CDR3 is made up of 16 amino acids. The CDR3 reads CSAPSGSGGPQETQYF. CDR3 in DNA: TGCAGTGCGCCGAGCGGGTCAGGGGGCCCCCAAGAGACCCAGTACTTC.

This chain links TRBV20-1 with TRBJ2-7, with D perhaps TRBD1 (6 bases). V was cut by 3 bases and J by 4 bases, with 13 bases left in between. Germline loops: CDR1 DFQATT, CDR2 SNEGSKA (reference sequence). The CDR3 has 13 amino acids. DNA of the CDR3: TGCAGTGCTAGTTGGGACACCAATTACGAGCAGTACTTC. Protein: CSASWDTNYEQYF.

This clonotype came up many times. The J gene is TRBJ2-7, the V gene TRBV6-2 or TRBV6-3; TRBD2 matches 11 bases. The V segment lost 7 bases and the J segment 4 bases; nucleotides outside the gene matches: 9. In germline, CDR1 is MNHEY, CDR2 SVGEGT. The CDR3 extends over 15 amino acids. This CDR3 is CASTLAGGGRYEQYF. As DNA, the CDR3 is TGTGCCAGCACCCTAGCGGGAGGAGGGAGGTACGAGCAGTACTTC.

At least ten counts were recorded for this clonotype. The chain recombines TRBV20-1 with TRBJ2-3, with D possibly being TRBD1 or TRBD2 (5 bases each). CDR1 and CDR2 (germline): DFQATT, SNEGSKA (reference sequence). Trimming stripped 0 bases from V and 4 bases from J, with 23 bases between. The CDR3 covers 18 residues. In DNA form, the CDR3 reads TGCAGTGCTAGAGATAGATTCGGACTGGGGGTATTTGCAGATACGCAGTATTTT. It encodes CSARDRFGLGVFADTQYF.

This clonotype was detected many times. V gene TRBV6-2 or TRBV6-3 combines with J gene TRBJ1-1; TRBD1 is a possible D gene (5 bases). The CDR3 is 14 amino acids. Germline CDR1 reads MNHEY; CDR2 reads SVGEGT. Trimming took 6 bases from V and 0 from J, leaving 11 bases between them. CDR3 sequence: CASSEVTVNTEAFF. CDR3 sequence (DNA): TGTGCCAGCAGCGAGGTGACAGTGAACACTGAAGCTTTCTTT.

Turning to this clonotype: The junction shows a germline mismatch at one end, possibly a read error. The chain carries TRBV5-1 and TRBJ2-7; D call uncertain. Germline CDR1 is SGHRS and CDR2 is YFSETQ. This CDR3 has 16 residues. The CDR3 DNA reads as TGCGCCAGCAGCTTTGATGCCGGCAGCGTGGCCTACGAGCGGTACTTC. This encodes CASSFDAGSVAYERYF.

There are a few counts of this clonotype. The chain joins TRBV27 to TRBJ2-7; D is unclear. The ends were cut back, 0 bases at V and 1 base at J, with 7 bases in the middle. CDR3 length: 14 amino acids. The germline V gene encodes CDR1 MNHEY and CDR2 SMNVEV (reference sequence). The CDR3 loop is CASSLSWFSYEQYF. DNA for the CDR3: TGTGCCAGCAGTTTATCTTGGTTTTCCTACGAGCAGTACTTC.

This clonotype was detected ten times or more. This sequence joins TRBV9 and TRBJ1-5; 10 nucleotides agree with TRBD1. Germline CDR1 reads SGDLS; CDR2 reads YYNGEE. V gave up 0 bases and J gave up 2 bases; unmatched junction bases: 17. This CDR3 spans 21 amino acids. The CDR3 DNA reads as TGTGCCAGCAGCGTAGTAGTACCACCGGGACAGGGGAATAGGGGCAATCAGCCCCAGCATTTT. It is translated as CASSVVVPPGQGNRGNQPQHF.

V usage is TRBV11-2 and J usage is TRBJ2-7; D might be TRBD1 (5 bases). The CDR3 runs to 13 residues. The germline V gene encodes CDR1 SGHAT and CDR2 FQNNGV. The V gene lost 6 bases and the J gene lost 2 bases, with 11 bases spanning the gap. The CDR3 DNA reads TGTGCCAGCAGTGGGGCAGACGCCTACGAGCAGTACTTC. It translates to CASSGADAYEQYF. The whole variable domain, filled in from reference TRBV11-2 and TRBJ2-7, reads EAGVAQSPRYKIIEKRQSVAFWCNPISGHATLYWYQQILGQGPKLLIQFQNNGVVDDSQLPKDRFSAERLKGVDSTLKIQPAKLEDSAVYLCASSGADAYEQYFGPGTRLTVT.

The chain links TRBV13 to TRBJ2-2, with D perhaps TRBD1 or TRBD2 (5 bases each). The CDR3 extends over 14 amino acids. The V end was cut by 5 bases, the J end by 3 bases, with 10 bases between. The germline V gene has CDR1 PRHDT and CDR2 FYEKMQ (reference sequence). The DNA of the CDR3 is TGTGCCAGCAGCGGGGGACCGGACACCGGGGAGCTGTTTTTT. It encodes CASSGGPDTGELFF. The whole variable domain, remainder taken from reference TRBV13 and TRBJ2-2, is AAGVIQSPRHLIKEKRETATLKCYPIPRHDTVYWYQQGPGQDPQFLISFYEKMQSDKGSIPDRFSAQQFSDYHSELNMSSLELGDSALYFCASSGGPDTGELFFGEGSRLTVL.

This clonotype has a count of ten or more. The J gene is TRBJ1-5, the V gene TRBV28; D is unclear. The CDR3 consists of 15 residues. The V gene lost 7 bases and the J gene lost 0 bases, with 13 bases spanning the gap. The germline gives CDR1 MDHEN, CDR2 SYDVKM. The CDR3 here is CASIVTSYSNQPQHF. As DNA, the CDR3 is TGTGCCAGCATCGTGACATCTTATAGCAATCAGCCCCAGCATTTT.

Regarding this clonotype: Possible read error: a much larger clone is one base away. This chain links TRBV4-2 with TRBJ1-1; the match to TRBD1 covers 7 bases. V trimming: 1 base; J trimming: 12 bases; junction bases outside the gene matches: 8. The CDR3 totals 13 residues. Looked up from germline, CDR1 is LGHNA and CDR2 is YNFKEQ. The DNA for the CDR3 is TGTGCCAGCAGCCAAGTTAAGGGGGCGGAAACTTTCTTT. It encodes CASSQVKGAETFF.

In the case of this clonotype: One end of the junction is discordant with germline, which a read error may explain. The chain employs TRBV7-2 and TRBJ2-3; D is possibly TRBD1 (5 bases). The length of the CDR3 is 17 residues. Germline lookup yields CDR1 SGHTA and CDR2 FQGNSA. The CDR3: CASSLSSGQGFADTKYF. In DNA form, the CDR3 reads TGTGCCAGCAGCTTAAGTTCAGGTCAGGGCTTTGCAGATACGAAGTATTTT.

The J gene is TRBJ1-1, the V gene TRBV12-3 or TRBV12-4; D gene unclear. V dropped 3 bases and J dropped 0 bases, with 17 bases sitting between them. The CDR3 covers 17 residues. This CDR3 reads CASSFEVLADLNTEAFF. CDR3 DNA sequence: TGTGCCAGCAGTTTTGAGGTTTTGGCAGACCTGAACACTGAAGCTTTCTTT.

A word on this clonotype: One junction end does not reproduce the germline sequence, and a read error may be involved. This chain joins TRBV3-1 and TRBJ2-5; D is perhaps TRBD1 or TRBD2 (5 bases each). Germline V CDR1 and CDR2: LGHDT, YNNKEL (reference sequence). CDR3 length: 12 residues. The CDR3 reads CASRSDLGTPSF. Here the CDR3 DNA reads TGTGCCAGCCGCTCCGATCTAGGGACCCCGTCCTTC.

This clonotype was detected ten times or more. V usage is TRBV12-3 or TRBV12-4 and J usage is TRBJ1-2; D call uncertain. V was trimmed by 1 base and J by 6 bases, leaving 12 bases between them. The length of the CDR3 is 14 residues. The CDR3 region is CASSLGLPVHGYTF. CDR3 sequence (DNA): TGTGCCAGCAGTTTAGGGCTCCCCGTCCATGGCTACACCTTC.

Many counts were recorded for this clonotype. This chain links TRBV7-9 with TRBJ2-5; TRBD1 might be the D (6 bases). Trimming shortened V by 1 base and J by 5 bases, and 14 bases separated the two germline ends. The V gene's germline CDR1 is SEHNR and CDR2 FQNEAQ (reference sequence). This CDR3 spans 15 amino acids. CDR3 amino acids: CASSLVLGAGETQYF. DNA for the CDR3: TGTGCCAGCAGCTTAGTTCTGGGGGCCGGCGAGACCCAGTACTTC.

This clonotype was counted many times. In nucleotides, the CDR3 is TGTGCCAGCAGACTAACTAGCGGGGTAGAGACCCAGTACTTC. Translating it yields CASRLTSGVETQYF. The chain joins TRBV6-2 or TRBV6-3 to TRBJ2-5; 10 bases align to TRBD2. Trimming cost V 6 bases and J 4 bases; bases outside gene matches: 5. The CDR3 covers 14 residues. The V gene's germline CDR1 is MNHEY and CDR2 SVGEGT.

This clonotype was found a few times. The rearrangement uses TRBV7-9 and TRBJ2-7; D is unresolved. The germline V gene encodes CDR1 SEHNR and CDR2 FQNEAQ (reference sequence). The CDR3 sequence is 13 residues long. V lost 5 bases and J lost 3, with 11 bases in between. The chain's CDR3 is CASSPLPGYEQYF. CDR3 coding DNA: TGTGCCAGCAGCCCACTTCCTGGCTACGAGCAGTACTTC.